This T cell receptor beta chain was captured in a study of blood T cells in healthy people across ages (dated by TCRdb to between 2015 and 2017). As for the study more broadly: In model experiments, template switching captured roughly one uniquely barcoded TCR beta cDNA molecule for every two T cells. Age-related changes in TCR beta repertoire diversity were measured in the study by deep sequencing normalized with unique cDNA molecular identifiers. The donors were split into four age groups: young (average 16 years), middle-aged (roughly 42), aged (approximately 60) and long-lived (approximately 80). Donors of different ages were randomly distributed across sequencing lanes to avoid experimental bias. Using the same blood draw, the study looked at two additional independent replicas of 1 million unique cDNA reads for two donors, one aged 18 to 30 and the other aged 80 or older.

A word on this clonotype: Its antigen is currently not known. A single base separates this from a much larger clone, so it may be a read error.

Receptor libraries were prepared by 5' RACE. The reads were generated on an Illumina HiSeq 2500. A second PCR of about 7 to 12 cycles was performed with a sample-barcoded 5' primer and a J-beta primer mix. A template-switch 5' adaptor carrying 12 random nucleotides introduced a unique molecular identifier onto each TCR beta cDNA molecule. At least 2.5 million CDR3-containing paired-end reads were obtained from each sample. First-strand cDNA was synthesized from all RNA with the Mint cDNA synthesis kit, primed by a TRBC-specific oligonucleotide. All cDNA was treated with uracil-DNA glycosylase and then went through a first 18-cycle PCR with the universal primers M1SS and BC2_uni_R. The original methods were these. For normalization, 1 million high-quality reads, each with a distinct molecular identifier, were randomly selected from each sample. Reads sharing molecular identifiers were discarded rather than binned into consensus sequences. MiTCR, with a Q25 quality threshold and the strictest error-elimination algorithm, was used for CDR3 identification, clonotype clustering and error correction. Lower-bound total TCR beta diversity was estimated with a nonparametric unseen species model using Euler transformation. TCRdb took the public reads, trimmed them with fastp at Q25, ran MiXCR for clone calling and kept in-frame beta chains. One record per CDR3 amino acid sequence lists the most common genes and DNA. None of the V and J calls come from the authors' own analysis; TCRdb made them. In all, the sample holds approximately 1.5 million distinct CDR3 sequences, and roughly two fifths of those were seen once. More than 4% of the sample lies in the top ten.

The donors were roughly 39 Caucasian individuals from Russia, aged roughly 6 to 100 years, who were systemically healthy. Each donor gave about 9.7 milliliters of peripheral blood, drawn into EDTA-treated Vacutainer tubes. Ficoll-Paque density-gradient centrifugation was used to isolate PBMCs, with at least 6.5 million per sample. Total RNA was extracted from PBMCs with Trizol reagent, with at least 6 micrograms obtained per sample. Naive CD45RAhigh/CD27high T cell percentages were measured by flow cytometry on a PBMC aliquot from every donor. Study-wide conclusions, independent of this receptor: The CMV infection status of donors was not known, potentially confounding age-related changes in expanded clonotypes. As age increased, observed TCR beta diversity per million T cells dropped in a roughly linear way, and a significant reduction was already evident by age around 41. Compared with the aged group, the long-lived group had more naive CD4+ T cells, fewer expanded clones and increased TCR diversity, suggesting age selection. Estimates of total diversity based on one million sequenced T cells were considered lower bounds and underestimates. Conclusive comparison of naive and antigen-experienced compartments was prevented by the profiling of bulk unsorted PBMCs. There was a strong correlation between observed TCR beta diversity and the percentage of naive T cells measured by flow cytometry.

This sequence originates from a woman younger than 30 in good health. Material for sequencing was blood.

The sequenced DNA is TGCCGCGTTGATGTCGGGGACTATGGCTACACCTTC. It is translated as CRVDVGDYGYTF. The V gene is TRBV29-1 and the J gene is TRBJ1-2; no D gene call is confident. CDR1 and CDR2 are drawn from the germline V gene: SQVTM, ANQGSEA. The CDR3 runs 12 amino acids, cysteine and phenylalanine included. Here the CDR3 DNA is all that survives: 36 bases in frame from base 1.